What follows are 2 T cell receptor beta chains derived from one specimen sequenced in a study of shared clonotypes between healthy human individuals. TCRdb's table, derived via immunoSEQ multiplex PCR, lists solely in-frame clones and lacks some. The sample contains some 1.5 million clones, about 98% of which appear only once. Sequenced material: naive CD4+ T cells sorted from blood. Noted subset: CD45RA+ positively selected. The receptors come from a man aged 25 to 40 in good health.

This clone occurred once. This rearrangement joins TRBV7-9 to TRBJ2-1; 10 nucleotides line up with TRBD2. This CDR3 spans 14 amino acids. The ends lost 3 bases at V and 9 bases at J; junction bases unmatched: 5. From germline, CDR1 is SEHNR and CDR2 FQNEAQ (reference sequence). The CDR3 DNA is TGTGCCAGCAGCTTTATAGCGGGGGGAGGTGAGCAGTTCTTC. Translated: CASSFIAGGGEQFF.

The chain recombines TRBV19 with TRBJ2-7, with 8 bases aligning to TRBD2. V dropped 5 bases and J dropped 0; count of bases not matched to a gene: 6. The CDR3 is 15 amino acids. CDR1 is LNHDA and CDR2 is SQIVND in the germline V gene (reference sequence). DNA for the CDR3: TGTGCCAGTAGTCAACTAGCGGCACACTCCTACGAGCAGTACTTC. Encoded protein: CASSQLAAHSYEQYF.